This TCR beta chain appears in the sequencing data of a study of blood T cell repertoires in COVID-19. Study processing details: Cell counts per sample came from amplifying reference gene primers. Generated by immunoSEQ multiplex PCR, the TCRdb table keeps only in-frame clones and is missing some. V and J calls and clone size are given by that table; D and trimming were obtained from the DNA. Of about 260,000 clones in the sample, approximately 90% were seen once. Material: peripheral blood. This TCR derives from a man younger than 35 with active or convalescent COVID-19.

In nucleotides, the CDR3 is TGTGCCAGCTCATCTATTCACAATGAGCAGTTCTTC. Amino acid sequence: CASSSIHNEQFF. The rearrangement links TRBV18 to TRBJ2-1, with D uncertain. Trimming left V 5 bases short and J 5 bases short, with 7 bases between. This CDR3 spans 12 amino acids. The germline CDR1 and CDR2 sequences are KGHSH and LQKENI.